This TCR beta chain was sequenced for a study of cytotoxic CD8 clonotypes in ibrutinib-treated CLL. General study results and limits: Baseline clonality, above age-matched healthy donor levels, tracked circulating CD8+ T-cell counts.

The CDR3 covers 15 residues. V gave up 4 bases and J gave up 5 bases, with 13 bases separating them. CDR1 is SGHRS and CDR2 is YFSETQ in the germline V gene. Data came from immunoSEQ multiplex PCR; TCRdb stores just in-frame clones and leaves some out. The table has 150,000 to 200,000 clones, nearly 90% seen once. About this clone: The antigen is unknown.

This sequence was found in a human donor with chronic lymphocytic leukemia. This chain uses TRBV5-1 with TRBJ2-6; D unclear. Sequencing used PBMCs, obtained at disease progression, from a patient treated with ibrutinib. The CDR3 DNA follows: TGCGCCAGCAGCGACGACTTGCCTCGGGCCAACGTCCTGACTTTC. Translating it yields CASSDDLPRANVLTF. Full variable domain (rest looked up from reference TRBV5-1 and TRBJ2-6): KAGVTQTPRYLIKTRGQQVTLSCSPISGHRSVSWYQQTPGQGLQFLFEYFSETQRNKGNFPGRFSGRQFSNSRSEMNVSTLELGDSALYLCASSDDLPRANVLTFGAGSRLTVL.